This TCR beta chain came from a study of vaccination effects on CD4 cells after COVID-19. Study-level background: The post-vaccine samples were taken, at the median, 72 days after the second dose. Notes on the study in general: Late in the post-vaccination period, infection-induced and vaccine-induced clones underwent marked clonal contraction.

V dropped 2 bases and J dropped 8 bases, with 4 bases sitting between them. The CDR3 is made up of 12 amino acids. Germline loops: CDR1 MDHEN, CDR2 SYDVKM. Using immunoSEQ multiplex PCR, the repertoire was profiled, and TCRdb retains in-frame clones only, with some absent. Among some 60,000 clones listed, 78% were seen once. This clone has only a few counts. Its antigen is unidentified. Isolating CD4+ T cells followed around nine days of culture. Each participant was administered two doses of either the BNT162b2 or the mRNA-1273 vaccine. Material: CD4+ T cells from PBMCs cultured without peptide, obtained after COVID-19 vaccination. V and J are TRBV28 and TRBJ1-6; D unresolved. The receptor comes from a human donor who received a COVID-19 vaccine. The CDR3 sequence is CASSLLYSPLHF. For the CDR3, the DNA is TGTGCCAGCAGTTTACTGTATTCACCCCTCCACTTT.